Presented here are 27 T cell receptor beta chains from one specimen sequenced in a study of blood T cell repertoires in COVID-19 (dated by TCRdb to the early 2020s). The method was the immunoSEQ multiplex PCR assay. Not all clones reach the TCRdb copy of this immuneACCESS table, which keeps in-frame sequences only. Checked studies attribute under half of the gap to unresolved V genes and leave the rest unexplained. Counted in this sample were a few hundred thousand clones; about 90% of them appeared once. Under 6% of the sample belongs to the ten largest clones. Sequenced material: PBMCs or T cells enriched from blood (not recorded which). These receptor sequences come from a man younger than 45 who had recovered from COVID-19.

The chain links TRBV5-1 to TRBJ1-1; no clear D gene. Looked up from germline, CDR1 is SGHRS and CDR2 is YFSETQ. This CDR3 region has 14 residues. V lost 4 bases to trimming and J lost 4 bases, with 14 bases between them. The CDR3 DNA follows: TGCGCCAGCAGCCCCGGCGGGGATGCCACTGAAGCTTTCTTT. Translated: CASSPGGDATEAFF.

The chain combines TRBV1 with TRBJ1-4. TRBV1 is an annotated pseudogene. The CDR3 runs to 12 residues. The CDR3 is CTSSQRDEKLFF. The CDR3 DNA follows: TGCACCAGCAGCCAACGAGATGAAAAACTGTTTTTT.

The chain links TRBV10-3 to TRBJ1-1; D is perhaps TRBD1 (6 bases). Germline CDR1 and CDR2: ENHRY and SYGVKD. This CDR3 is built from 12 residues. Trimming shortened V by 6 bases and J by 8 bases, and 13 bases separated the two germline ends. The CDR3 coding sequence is TGTGCCATCAGGCGCCAGGGGACCGAAGCTTTCTTT. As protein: CAIRRQGTEAFF.

The CDR3 protein is CASSPPQGTGANVLTF. Here the CDR3 DNA reads TGCGCCAGCAGCCCTCCCCAGGGGACCGGGGCCAACGTCCTGACTTTC. The V call is TRBV5-1, the J call TRBJ2-6; D might be TRBD1 (6 bases). Germline V gene sequence: CDR1 SGHRS, CDR2 YFSETQ. This CDR3 is 16 amino acids long. V gave up 4 bases and J gave up 4 bases, with 15 bases separating them.

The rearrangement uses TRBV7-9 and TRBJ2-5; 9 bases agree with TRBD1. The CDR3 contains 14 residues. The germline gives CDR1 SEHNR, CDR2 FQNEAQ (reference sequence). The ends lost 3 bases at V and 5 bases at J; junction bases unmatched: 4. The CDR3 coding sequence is TGTGCCAGCAGCTTGACAGGGGGTCATGAGACCCAGTACTTC. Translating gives CASSLTGGHETQYF.

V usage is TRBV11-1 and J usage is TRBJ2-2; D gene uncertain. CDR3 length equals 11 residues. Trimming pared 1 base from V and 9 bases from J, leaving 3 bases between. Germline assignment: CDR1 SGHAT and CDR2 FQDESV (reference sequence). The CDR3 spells CASSLDRELFF. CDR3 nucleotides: TGTGCCAGCAGCTTAGACAGGGAGCTGTTTTTT.

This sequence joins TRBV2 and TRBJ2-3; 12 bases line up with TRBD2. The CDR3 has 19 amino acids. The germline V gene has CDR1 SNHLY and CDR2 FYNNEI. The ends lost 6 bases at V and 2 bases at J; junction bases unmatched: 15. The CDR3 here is CASRLRPSGGVLLTDTQYF. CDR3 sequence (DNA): TGTGCCAGCAGACTAAGGCCTAGCGGGGGGGTCCTCCTCACAGATACGCAGTATTTT.

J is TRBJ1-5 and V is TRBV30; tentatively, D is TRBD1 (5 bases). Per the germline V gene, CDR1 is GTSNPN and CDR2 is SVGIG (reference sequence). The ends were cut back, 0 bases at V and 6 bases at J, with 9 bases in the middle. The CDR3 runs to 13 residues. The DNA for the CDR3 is TGTGCCTGGAGTGTACAGGACGGTCAGCCCCAGCATTTT. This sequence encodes CAWSVQDGQPQHF.

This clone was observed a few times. The chain's CDR3 is CASSLRFGTGSYEQYF. CDR3 nucleotide sequence: TGTGCCAGCAGTTTAAGATTCGGGACAGGGAGTTACGAGCAGTACTTC. V is TRBV27 and J is TRBJ2-7, with 9 positions matching TRBD1. The CDR3 spans 16 residues. V was pared by 2 bases and J by 4 bases, with 9 bases of the junction left unmatched. In germline, CDR1 is MNHEY, CDR2 SMNVEV (reference sequence).

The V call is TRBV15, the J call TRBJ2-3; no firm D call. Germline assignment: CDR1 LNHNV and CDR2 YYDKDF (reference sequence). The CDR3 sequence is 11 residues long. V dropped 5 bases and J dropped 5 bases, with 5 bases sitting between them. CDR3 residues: CATSQKDTQYF. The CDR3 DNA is TGTGCCACCAGCCAAAAAGATACGCAGTATTTT.

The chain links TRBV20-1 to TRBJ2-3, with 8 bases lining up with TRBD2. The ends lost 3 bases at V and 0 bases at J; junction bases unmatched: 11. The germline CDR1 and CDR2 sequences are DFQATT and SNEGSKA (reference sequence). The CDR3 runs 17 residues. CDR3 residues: CSASTAAGGSSTDTQYF. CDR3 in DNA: TGCAGTGCTAGTACCGCCGCGGGGGGTAGTAGCACAGATACGCAGTATTTT.

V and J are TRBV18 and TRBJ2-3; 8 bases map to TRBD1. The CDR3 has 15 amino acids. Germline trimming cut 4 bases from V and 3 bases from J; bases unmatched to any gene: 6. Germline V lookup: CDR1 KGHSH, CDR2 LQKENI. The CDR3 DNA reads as TGTGCCAGCTCACGACAGGGGTTACTAACAGATACGCAGTATTTT. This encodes CASSRQGLLTDTQYF.

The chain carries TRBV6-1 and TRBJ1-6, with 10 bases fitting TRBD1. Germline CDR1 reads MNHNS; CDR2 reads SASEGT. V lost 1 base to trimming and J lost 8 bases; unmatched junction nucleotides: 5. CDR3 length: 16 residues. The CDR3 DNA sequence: TGTGCCAGCAGTGAAGTAGGGACAGGGGCTTATTCACCCCTCCACTTT. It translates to CASSEVGTGAYSPLHF.

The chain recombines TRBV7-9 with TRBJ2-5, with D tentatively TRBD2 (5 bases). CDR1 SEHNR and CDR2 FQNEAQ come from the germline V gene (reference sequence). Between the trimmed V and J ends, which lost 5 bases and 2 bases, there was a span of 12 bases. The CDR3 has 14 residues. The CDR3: CASSPGLAQETQYF. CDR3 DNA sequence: TGTGCCAGCAGCCCTGGACTCGCACAAGAGACCCAGTACTTC.

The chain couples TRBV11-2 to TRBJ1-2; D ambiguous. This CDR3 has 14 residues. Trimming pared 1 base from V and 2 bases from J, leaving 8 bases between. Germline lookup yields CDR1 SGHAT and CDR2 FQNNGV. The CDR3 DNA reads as TGTGCCAGCAGCTTAGGCGACACAAACTATGGCTACACCTTC. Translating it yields CASSLGDTNYGYTF.

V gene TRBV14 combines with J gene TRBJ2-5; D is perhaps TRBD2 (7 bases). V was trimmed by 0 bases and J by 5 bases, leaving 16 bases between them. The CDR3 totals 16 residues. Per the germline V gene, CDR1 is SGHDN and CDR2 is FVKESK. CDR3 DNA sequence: TGTGCCAGCAGCCAAGATTTGCGGGGGCCCTGGGAGACCCAGTACTTC. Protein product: CASSQDLRGPWETQYF.

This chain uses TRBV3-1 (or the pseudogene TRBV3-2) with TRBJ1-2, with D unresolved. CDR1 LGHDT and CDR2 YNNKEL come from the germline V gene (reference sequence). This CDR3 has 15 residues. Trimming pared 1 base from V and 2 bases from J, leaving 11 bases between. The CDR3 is CASSQGADKNYGYTF. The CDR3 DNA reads TGTGCCAGCAGCCAAGGAGCGGATAAGAACTATGGCTACACCTTC.

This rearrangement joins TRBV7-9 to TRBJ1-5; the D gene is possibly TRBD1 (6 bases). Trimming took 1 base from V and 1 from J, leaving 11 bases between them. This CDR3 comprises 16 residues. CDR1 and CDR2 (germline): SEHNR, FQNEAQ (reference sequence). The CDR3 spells CASSLVGGASNQPQHF. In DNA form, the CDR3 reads TGTGCCAGCAGCTTAGTTGGGGGCGCGAGCAATCAGCCCCAGCATTTT.

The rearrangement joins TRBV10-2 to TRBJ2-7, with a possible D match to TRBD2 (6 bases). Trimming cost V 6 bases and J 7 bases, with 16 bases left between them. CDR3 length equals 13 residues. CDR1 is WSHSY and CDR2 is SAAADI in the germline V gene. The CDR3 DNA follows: TGCGCCAGCAGGAATCCCGGGGCGGGGGAGCAGTACTTC. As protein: CASRNPGAGEQYF.

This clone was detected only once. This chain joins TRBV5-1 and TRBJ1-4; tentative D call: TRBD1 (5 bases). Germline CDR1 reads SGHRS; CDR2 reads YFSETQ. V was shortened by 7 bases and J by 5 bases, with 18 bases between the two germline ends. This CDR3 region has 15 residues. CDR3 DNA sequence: TGCGCCAGCCGCCCAAGGCCGGGGGGGAATGAAAAACTGTTTTTT. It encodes CASRPRPGGNEKLFF.

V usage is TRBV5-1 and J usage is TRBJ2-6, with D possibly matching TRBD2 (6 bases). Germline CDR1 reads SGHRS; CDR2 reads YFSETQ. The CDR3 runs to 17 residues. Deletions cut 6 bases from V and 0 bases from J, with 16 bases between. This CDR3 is CASIQGGGNSGANVLTF. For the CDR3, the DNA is TGCGCCAGCATCCAGGGTGGAGGGAACTCTGGGGCCAACGTCCTGACTTTC.

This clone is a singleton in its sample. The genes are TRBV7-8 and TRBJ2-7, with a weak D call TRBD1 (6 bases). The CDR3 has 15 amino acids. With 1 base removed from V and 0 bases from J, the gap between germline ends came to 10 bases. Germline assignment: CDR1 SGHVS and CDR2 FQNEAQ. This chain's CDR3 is CASSLVQGSSYEQYF. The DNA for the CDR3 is TGTGCCAGCAGCTTAGTTCAGGGGAGCTCCTACGAGCAGTACTTC.

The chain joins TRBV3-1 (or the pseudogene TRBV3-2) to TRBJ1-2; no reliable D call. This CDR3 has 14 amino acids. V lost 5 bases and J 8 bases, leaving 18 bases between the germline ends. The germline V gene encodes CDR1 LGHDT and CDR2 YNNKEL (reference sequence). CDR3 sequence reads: CASSSHGVGDGYTF. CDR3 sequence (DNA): TGTGCCAGCAGCTCCCATGGGGTGGGAGACGGCTACACCTTC.

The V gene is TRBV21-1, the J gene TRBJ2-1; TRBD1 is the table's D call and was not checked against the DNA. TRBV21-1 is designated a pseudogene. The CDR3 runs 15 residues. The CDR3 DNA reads TGTGCCAGCAGCGCTCCCGGGACAGGGGCCCATGAGCAGTTCTTC. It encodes CASSAPGTGAHEQFF.

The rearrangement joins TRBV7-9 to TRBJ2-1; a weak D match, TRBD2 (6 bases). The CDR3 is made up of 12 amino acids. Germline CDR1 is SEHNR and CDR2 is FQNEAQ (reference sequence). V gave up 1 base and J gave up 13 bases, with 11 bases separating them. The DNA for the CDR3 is TGTGCCAGCAGCTTAGGGGGGGAGGTCCAGTTCTTC. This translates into CASSLGGEVQFF. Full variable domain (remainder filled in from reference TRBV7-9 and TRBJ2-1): DTGVSQNPRHKITKRGQNVTFRCDPISEHNRLYWYRQTLGQGPEFLTYFQNEAQLEKSRLLSDRFSAERPKGSFSTLEIQRTEQGDSAMYLCASSLGGEVQFFGPGTRLTVL.

DNA for the CDR3: TGTGCCAGCAGTTCGCTTCCTCCGGGACAGGGAAACACCATATATTTT. Translation: CASSSLPPGQGNTIYF. The chain employs TRBV28 and TRBJ1-3; 7 nucleotides align to TRBD1. With 4 bases clipped from V and 4 bases from J, the junction kept 10 bases outside the gene matches. Germline V CDR1 and CDR2: MDHEN, SYDVKM. This CDR3 is 16 amino acids long. Together with reference TRBV28 and TRBJ1-3, the CDR3 gives the full variable domain: DVKVTQSSRYLVKRTGEKVFLECVQDMDHENMFWYRQDPGLGLRLIYFSYDVKMKEKGDIPEGYSVSREKKERFSLILESASTNQTSMYLCASSSLPPGQGNTIYFGEGSWLTVV.

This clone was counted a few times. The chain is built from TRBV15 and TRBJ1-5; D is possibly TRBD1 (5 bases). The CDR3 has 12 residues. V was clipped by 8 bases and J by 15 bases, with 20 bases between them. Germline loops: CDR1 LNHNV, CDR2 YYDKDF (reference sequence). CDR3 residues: CATARGVGLLHF. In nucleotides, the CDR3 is TGTGCCACCGCGCGAGGGGTGGGACTTCTGCATTTT.